Reported below is one T cell receptor beta chain. Antigen: not known. The CDR3 runs to 16 residues. CDR1 MNHEY and CDR2 SMNVEV come from the germline V gene (reference sequence). After removal of 5 bases from V and 4 bases from J, the junction contained 11 bases not matched to a gene. The naive CD8 fraction comprised CD45RO-negative cells positively selected for CCR7 and excluded terminally differentiated effector memory CD45RA+ cells. This entry comes from a study of shared clonotypes between healthy human individuals. Deep-level assay runs were performed. Sequencing was performed with immunoSEQ multiplex PCR; in TCRdb, only in-frame clones are kept and a portion is missing. The sample has about 590,000 clones, just under 97% seen once. Study-level results: For sorted subsets, rarefaction showed incomplete sequencing despite large depth. Unshared clonotypes carried lower generation probabilities than those common to all four donors.

The V gene is TRBV27, the J gene TRBJ2-7, with TRBD1 identical over 10 bases. The sequence was obtained from a woman aged 25 to 39 in good health. The sample was naive CD8+ T cells sorted from blood. DNA for the CDR3: TGTGCCAGCAGTCACACCGGGACAGGGGCGAATTACGAGCAGTACTTC. Translating gives CASSHTGTGANYEQYF.